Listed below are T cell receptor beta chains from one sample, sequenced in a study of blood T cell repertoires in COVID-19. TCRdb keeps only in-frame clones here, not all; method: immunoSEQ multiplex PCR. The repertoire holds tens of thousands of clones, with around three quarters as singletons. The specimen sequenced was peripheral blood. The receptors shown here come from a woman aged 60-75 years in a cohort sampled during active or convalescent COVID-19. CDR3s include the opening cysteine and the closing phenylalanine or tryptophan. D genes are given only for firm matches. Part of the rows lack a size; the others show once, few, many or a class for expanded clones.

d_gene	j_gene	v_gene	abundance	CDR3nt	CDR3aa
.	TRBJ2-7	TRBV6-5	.	TGTGCCAGCAGTTCCGACAGAGCCTACGAGCAGTACTTC	CASSSDRAYEQYF
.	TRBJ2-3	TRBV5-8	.	TGTGCCAGCAGCCCTCTTCGGGGGAAAACAGATACGCAGTATTTT	CASSPLRGKTDTQYF
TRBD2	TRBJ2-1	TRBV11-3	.	TGTGCCAGCAGCTTAGTGGCGACTAGCGATGAGCAGTTCTTC	CASSLVATSDEQFF
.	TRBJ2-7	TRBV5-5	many	TGTGCCAGCAGCTTTAAATCGGCGGTGCAGTACTTC	CASSFKSAVQYF
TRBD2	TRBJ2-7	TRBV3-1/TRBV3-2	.	TGTGCCAGCAGCCAAGGACTAGCGGGGAGGTACGAGCAGTACTTC	CASSQGLAGRYEQYF
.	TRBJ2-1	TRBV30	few	TGTGCCTGGAGTCGGTCTATCAATGAGCAGTTCTTC	CAWSRSINEQFF
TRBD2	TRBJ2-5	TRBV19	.	TGTGCCAGTAGTATTGGGAGGGTCTTCCAAGAGACCCAGTACTTC	CASSIGRVFQETQYF
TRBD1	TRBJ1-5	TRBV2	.	TGTGCCAGCAACGAACGAGGGGGCGAGATAAATCAGCCCCAGCATTTT	CASNERGGEINQPQHF
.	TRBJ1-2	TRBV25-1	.	TGTGCCAGCAGGGACCCTCCGGGGGGCTACACCTTC	CASRDPPGGYTF
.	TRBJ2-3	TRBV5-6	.	TGTGCCAGCAGCTTGATTGGCGGGAGCACAGATACGCAGTATTTT	CASSLIGGSTDTQYF
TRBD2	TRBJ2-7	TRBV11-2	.	TGTGCCAGCAGCTGGAGGCTAGCGGGGGCCAACTACGAGCAGTACTTC	CASSWRLAGANYEQYF
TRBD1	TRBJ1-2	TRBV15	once	TGTGCCACCAGCAGAGATCCAGGGGGCAACTATGGCTACACCTTC	CATSRDPGGNYGYTF
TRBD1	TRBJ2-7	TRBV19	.	TGTGCCTCCCCTGAAGGGACAGGGGTTGAAGAGCAGTACTTC	CASPEGTGVEEQYF
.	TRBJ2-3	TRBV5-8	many	TGTGCCAGCAGCTTACAGGGAGATACGCAGTATTTT	CASSLQGDTQYF
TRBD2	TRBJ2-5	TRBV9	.	TGTGCCAGCAGCGTAGTGGCTAGCGGGGGACAAGAGACCCAGTACTTC	CASSVVASGGQETQYF
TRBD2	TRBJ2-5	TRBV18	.	TGTGCCAGCGTCGACCTAGCGGGGGGCATGACAAAAGAGACCCAGTACTTC	CASVDLAGGMTKETQYF
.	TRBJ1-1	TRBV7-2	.	TGTGCCAGCAGCCCTAGAATACGGGGAATGAACACTGAAGCTTTCTTT	CASSPRIRGMNTEAFF
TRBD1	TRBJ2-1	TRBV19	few	TGTGCCAGTAGTATAACTCGGAAGGGACAGACCAACAATGAGCAGTTCTTC	CASSITRKGQTNNEQFF
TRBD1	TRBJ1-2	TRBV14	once	TGTGCCAGCAGCCCTAGGACAGGGGGATTCTATGGCTACACCTTC	CASSPRTGGFYGYTF
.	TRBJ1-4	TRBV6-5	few	TGTGCCAGCAGTTATAGGTCGGGGAGTGGTAATGAAAAACTGTTTTTT	CASSYRSGSGNEKLFF
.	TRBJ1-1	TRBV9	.	TGTGCCAGCAGCGTACTGGGCCTGAACACTGAAGCTTTCTTT	CASSVLGLNTEAFF
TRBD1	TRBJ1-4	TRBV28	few	TGTGCCAGCAGCGAACCGGGACAGGGGGAAAAACTGTTTTTT	CASSEPGQGEKLFF